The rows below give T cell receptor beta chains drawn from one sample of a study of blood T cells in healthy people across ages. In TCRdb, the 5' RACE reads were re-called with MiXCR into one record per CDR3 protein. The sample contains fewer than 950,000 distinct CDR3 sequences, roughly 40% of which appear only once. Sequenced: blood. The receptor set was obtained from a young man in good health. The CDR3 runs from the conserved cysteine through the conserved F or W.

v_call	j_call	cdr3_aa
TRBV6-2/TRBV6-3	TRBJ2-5	CASRAEGFQETQYF
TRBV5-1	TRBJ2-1	CASSLQGKGHNEQFF
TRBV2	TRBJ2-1	CASSGLGGSYNEQFF
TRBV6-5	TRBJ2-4	CASSRNRVSNEQYF
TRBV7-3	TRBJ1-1	CASSFGGPNTEAFF
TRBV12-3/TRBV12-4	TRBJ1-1	CASSSRTVLAEAFF
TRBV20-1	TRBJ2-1	CSASREGSYNEQFF
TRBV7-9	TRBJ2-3	CASSLSYQRSSTDTQYF
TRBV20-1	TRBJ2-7	CSAREDYEQYF
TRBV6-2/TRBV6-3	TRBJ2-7	CASSLMGFRGTYEQYF
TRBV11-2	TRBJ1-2	CASSLDPGGHGYTF
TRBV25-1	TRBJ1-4	CASSDPGTPRTNEKLFF
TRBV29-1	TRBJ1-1	CSVAADMNTEAFF
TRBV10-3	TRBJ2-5	CAISSNWGAGETQYF
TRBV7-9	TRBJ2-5	CASSHRQQYF
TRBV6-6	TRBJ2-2	CASSYEVSNTGELFF
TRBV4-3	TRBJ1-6	CASSQDPRAGSYNSPLHF
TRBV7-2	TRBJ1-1	CASSPRTGGENTEAFF
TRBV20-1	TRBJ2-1	CSARGAVTSYNEQFF
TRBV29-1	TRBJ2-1	CSGVAGGYNEQFF
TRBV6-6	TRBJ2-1	CASSYIDNEQFF
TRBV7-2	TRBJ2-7	CASSLGALSYEQYF
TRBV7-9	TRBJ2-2	CASSLDGPSTGELFF
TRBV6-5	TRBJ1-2	CASRKTGGYGYTF
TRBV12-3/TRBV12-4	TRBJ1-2	CASSLTGTSNYGYTF
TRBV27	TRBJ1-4	CASSLGVGTGEKLFF
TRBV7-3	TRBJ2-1	CASSSTATGWGEQFF
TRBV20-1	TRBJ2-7	CSARGGGWGEQYF
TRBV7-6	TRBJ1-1	CASSFNRNTEAFF
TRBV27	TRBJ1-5	CALRRHRNQPQHF
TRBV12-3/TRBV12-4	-	CASSLSAWTADYEQYF
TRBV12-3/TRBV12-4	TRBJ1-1	CASSLGAGRWTEAFF
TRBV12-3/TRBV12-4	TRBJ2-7	CASAGTDNYEQYF
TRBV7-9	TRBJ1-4	CASSPPTGPTNEKLFF
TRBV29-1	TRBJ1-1	CSVEARLRNTEAFF
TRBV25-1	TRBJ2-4	CASSDWRGTNIQYF
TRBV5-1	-	CASSFGGTQYF
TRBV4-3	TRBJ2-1	CASSPRPYNEQFF
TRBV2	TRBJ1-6	CASRTGAQSPLHF
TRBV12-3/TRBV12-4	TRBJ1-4	CASREGGQYEKLFF
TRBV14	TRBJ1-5	CASSQEASTGSNQPQHF
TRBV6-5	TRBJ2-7	CASSCSMVGDFYNEQYF
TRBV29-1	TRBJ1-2	CSAMTVTYGYTF
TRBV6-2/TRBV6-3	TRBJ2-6	CASSRTRLLGSGANVLTF
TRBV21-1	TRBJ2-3	CALYRGTDTQYF
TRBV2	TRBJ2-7	CASSDEGISYEQYF
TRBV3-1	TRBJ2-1	CASSQGTGTWNEQFF
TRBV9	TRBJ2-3	CASSVGTASDTQYF
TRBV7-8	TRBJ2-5	CASSQRAYQETQYF
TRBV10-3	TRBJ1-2	CAIRAESLGGYTF
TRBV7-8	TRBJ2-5	CASSLARGRETQYF
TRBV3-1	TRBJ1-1	CASSHSPLEREAFF
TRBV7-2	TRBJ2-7	CASSFDRGSFNEQYF
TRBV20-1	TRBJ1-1	CSAVKGLNTEAFF
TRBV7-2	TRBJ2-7	CASSIGGLGGGKEQYF
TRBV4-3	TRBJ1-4	CASSQVRTGGEKLFF
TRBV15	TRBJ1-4	CATSRDSGQGKLFF
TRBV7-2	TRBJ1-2	CASSVAAGDYGYTF
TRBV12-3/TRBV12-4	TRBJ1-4	CASRVTAEKLFF